The text below deals with one TCR beta chain. Reverse transcription of roughly 0.5 to 1 ug RNA was performed with random hexamers. One entry per CDR3 protein results from TCRdb running MiXCR on the immunoSEQ multiplex PCR reads. The repertoire holds more than 40,000 distinct CDR3 sequences, more than 85% seen once, with 0.5% to 0.55% in the top ten. The data stem from a study of CD8 T cells in Susac syndrome. Germline CDR1 is MNHEY and CDR2 is SMNVEV (reference sequence). Trimming removed 7 bases at V and 6 bases at J, with 15 bases between. This CDR3 spans 14 amino acids. The sequenced sample consisted of CD8+ T cells from PBMCs. V is TRBV27 and J is TRBJ2-2, with D unclear. The origin of this receptor is a human donor in good health. The CDR3 DNA reads as TGTGCCAGCATGGGGTTTCTGTTAGCCGGGGAGCTGTTTTTT. It translates to CASMGFLLAGELFF.